This T cell receptor (beta chain) derives from a study of shared T cell receptors in the human thymus. The CDR3 has 10 amino acids. Germline V CDR1 and CDR2: DFQATT, SNEGSKA (reference sequence). Trimming cost V 3 bases and J 9 bases, with 8 bases left between them. Produced via immunoSEQ multiplex PCR; TCRdb's table is partial and in-frame only. The sample contains hundreds of thousands of clones, approximately 90% of which appear only once. These data also featured in a second study, about human thymus T cells. That report notes: Donors were healthy Finnish infants having corrective surgery for congenital heart defects. The source of the thymus tissue was resections taken during corrective heart surgery. Usage of V and J genes appeared biased in thymic and blood repertoires. Related research described strongly overlapping thymic repertoires in unrelated people.

This receptor was taken from a boy under three years old with a congenital heart defect. V gene TRBV20-1 combines with J gene TRBJ1-1; no firm D call. The sample consisted of thymocytes. CDR3 sequence: CSASRVQAFF. The CDR3 DNA sequence: TGCAGTGCTAGTCGGGTCCAAGCTTTCTTT.